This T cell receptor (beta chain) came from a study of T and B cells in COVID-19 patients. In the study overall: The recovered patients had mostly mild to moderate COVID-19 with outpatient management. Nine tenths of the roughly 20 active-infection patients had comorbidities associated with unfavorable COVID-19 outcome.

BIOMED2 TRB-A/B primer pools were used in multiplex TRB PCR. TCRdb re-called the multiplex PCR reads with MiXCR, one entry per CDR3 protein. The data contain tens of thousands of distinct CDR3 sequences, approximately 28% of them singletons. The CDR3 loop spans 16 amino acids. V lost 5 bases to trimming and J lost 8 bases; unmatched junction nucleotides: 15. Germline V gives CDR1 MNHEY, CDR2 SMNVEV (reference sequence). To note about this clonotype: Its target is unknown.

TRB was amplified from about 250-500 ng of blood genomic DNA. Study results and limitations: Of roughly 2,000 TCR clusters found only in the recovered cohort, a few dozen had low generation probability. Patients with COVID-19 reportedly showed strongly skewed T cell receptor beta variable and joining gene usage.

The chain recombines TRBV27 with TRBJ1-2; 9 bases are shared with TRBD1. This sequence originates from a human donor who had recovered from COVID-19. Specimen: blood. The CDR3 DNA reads TGTGCCAGCAGTGACACCGGGACAGGGAAAGAGATGGGCTACACCTTC. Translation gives CASSDTGTGKEMGYTF.